The 16 T cell receptor beta chains below come from one sample, sequenced in a study of T cell clones after liver transplantation. Measured with immunoSEQ multiplex PCR; TCRdb has only the in-frame clones, and not every one. This sample has about 76,000 clones, with around four fifths found just once. The sample in question was CD4+ T cells from blood, obtained at the 22-month timepoint. The source of these receptors is a human patient who received a liver transplant. Some T cells may be the graft donor's.

The rearrangement uses TRBV5-6 and TRBJ2-5; unclear D gene. Germline V CDR1 and CDR2: SGHDT, YYEEEE. The V gene lost 0 bases and the J gene lost 5 bases, with 5 bases spanning the gap. This CDR3 contains 12 residues. CDR3 sequence: CASSLGMETQYF. CDR3 nucleotide sequence: TGTGCCAGCAGCTTGGGAATGGAGACCCAGTACTTC.

The chain has TRBV9 and TRBJ1-2; D remains unclear. The CDR3 is made up of 13 amino acids. Trimming removed 0 bases at V and 4 bases at J, with 7 bases between. In germline, CDR1 is SGDLS, CDR2 YYNGEE. Here the CDR3 reads CASSVGVSYGYTF. DNA for the CDR3: TGTGCCAGCAGCGTAGGGGTCAGCTATGGCTACACCTTC.

The rearrangement joins TRBV7-2 to TRBJ2-7; D remains ambiguous. The CDR3 length is 15 residues. V was clipped by 7 bases and J by 0 bases, with 16 bases between them. Germline V gene data show CDR1 as SGHTA and CDR2 as FQGNSA. The CDR3 DNA follows: TGTGCCAGCACCTTTTCCGCTACCGGCTCCTACGAGCAGTACTTC. Residues: CASTFSATGSYEQYF.

By frequency in the sample, this clone is medium-sized. The V call is TRBV27, the J call TRBJ1-5; no reliable D call. The V end was cut by 6 bases, the J end by 2 bases, with 14 bases between. The length of the CDR3 is 15 residues. CDR1 is MNHEY, CDR2 SMNVEV, per germline (reference sequence). CDR3 region: CASRKDGLGNQPQHF. In DNA, the CDR3 is TGTGCCAGCAGAAAAGATGGGTTGGGCAATCAGCCCCAGCATTTT.

Concerning this clone: This specimen includes other DNA sequences encoding the same CDR3. The chain is built from TRBV5-1 and TRBJ1-3; no reliable D call. Trimming left V 0 bases short and J 1 base short, with 5 bases between. The length of the CDR3 is 14 residues. Germline V gene data show CDR1 as SGHRS and CDR2 as YFSETQ. CDR3 residues: CASSLAGSGNTIYF. CDR3 coding DNA: TGCGCCAGCAGCTTGGCTGGGTCTGGAAACACCATATATTTT. The full variable domain, its missing parts supplied by reference TRBV5-1 and TRBJ1-3, is KAGVTQTPRYLIKTRGQQVTLSCSPISGHRSVSWYQQTPGQGLQFLFEYFSETQRNKGNFPGRFSGRQFSNSRSEMNVSTLELGDSALYLCASSLAGSGNTIYFGEGSWLTVV.

This clone was detected only a few times. This sequence joins TRBV5-1 and TRBJ2-2; 7 positions agree with TRBD1. The CDR3 consists of 15 residues. Per the germline V gene, CDR1 is SGHRS and CDR2 is YFSETQ. V lost 4 bases and J lost 4; bases outside the gene matches: 7. The CDR3 is CASSPEGAVTGELFF. CDR3 nucleotides: TGCGCCAGCAGCCCCGAGGGGGCGGTCACCGGGGAGCTGTTTTTT. Full variable domain (outside the CDR3, taken from reference TRBV5-1 and TRBJ2-2): KAGVTQTPRYLIKTRGQQVTLSCSPISGHRSVSWYQQTPGQGLQFLFEYFSETQRNKGNFPGRFSGRQFSNSRSEMNVSTLELGDSALYLCASSPEGAVTGELFFGEGSRLTVL.

In the case of this clone: The same CDR3 arises from other DNA sequences in this sample as well. V and J are TRBV11-2 and TRBJ2-7; D is tentatively TRBD1 or TRBD2 (5 bases each). The V and J ends lost 5 bases and 2 bases respectively, with 7 bases between them. CDR3 length equals 12 residues. The V gene's germline CDR1 is SGHAT and CDR2 FQNNGV. This chain's CDR3 is CASSRGPYEQYF. The DNA of the CDR3 is TGTGCCAGCAGCCGGGGCCCCTACGAGCAGTACTTC.

Remarks on this clone: At one of its ends the junction is not consistent with the germline gene, which may arise from a read error. Other DNA sequences in this specimen translate into the identical CDR3. The rearrangement links TRBV10-2 to TRBJ1-5; D ambiguous. The CDR3 length is 16 residues. Germline V gene sequence: CDR1 WSHSY, CDR2 SAAADI. The CDR3 protein is CASSESDRSSNQPQHF. CDR3 DNA: TGCGCCAGTAGTGAGTCGGACCGATCGAGCAATCAGCCCCAGCATTTT.

The rearrangement joins TRBV5-1 to TRBJ2-7; TRBD1 agrees at 8 bases. This CDR3 has 14 amino acids. The germline CDR1 and CDR2 sequences are SGHRS and YFSETQ. The J segment lost 6 bases and the V segment lost 0 bases, leaving 5 bases of the junction unmatched. CDR3 amino acids: CASSLETGAGEQYF. The CDR3 DNA is TGCGCCAGCAGCTTGGAGACAGGGGCAGGCGAGCAGTACTTC.

V is TRBV28 and J is TRBJ2-5; 10 positions match TRBD2. V was pared by 5 bases and J by 5 bases, with 11 bases of the junction left unmatched. The germline CDR1 and CDR2 sequences are MDHEN and SYDVKM. The CDR3 runs to 16 residues. This CDR3 reads CASSPSSGRLWETQYF. Here the CDR3 DNA reads TGTGCCAGCAGTCCCTCTAGCGGGAGACTCTGGGAGACCCAGTACTTC.

The V call is TRBV4-3, the J call TRBJ1-5; D remains unclear. This CDR3 spans 15 amino acids. The V and J ends lost 1 base and 0 bases respectively, with 7 bases between them. Germline CDR1 and CDR2: LGHNA and YSLEER. CDR3 sequence: CASSQGDSSNQPQHF. The CDR3 nucleotides are TGCGCCAGCAGCCAAGGCGATTCTAGCAATCAGCCCCAGCATTTT.

The chain uses TRBV2 and TRBJ1-2, with 7 nucleotides matching TRBD1. CDR3 size: 12 residues. V was pared by 8 bases and J by 7 bases, with 7 bases of the junction left unmatched. The V gene's germline CDR1 is SNHLY and CDR2 FYNNEI. This CDR3 reads CASAGQVGGYTF. As DNA, the CDR3 is TGTGCCAGCGCTGGACAGGTCGGTGGCTACACCTTC.

Notes on this clone: The junction shows a germline mismatch at one end, possibly a read error. The V gene is TRBV28, the J gene TRBJ2-3, with D perhaps TRBD2 (5 bases). CDR1 and CDR2 from the germline V gene are MDHEN and SYDVKM. This CDR3 has 12 residues. In nucleotides, the CDR3 is TGTGCCAGCAGCCCTAGCAGAGATACGCAGTATTTT. It yields the protein CASSPSRDTQYF.

V usage is TRBV4-1 and J usage is TRBJ2-3; D may correspond to TRBD1 or TRBD2 (5 bases each). CDR3 length: 15 amino acids. Germline CDR1 is MGHRA and CDR2 is YSYEKL. V was pared by 1 base and J by 8 bases, with 16 bases between. The CDR3 nucleotides are TGCGCCAGCAGCCAAGTGGGGCGGGTGCCCGTTACGCAGTATTTT. Its translation is CASSQVGRVPVTQYF.

The genes are TRBV19 and TRBJ1-2; TRBD1 might be the D (5 bases). The CDR3 has 13 residues. The germline CDR1 and CDR2 sequences are LNHDA and SQIVND (reference sequence). V lost 2 bases, J lost 4 bases, and 8 bases lay in between. The CDR3 DNA reads TGTGCCAGTAGTATATCGAGGGGCTATGGCTACACCTTC. It encodes CASSISRGYGYTF.

The rearrangement joins TRBV19 to TRBJ1-5; 7 nucleotides agree with TRBD1. Germline V gene lookup returns CDR1 LNHDA and CDR2 SQIVND (reference sequence). The CDR3 contains 12 residues. Unmatched junction bases numbered 5, after V lost 6 bases and J lost 9 bases. CDR3 sequence reads: CASSGTVPPQHF. The CDR3 coding sequence is TGTGCCAGTAGCGGGACAGTTCCGCCCCAGCATTTT.